The rows below give T cell receptor beta chains drawn from one sample of a study of cytomegalovirus exposure and HLA in healthy donors. Produced via immunoSEQ multiplex PCR; TCRdb's table is partial and in-frame only. The sample has around 100,000 clones, 75% to 85% seen once. Sequencing used PBMCs. The source of these receptors is a woman aged 18-29 years in good health and CMV-seropositive. Both conserved end residues are part of each CDR3. The D gene is left open where the match is weak. Clone size is shown for a subset of rows, as once, few, many or a class of expanded clone.

>NA|NA|TRBV6-1|TRBJ2-1
TGTGCCAGCCGCACAGGCGGCAATGAGCAGTTCTTC
CASRTGGNEQFF
>NA|NA|TRBV9|TRBJ1-2
TGTGCCAGCAGCGTATCGGGTGGGGTGGCGGGTGGCTACACCTTC
CASSVSGGVAGGYTF
>NA|NA|TRBV28|TRBJ2-5
TGTGCCAGCAGTTTTGTCAGAAACCAAGAGACCCAGTACTTC
CASSFVRNQETQYF
>NA|NA|TRBV4-1|TRBJ2-3
TGCGCCAGCAGCCAAATTGCGGGACTCGGCACAGATACGCAGTATTTT
CASSQIAGLGTDTQYF
>TRBD2|NA|TRBV7-2|TRBJ2-7
TGTGCCAGCAGCCTTAGCGGGAGGGCGTCGGGGGAGCAGTACTTC
CASSLSGRASGEQYF
>TRBD2|NA|TRBV5-1|TRBJ2-1
TGCGCCAGCAGCTCCAGGACTAGCATGGATGAGCAGTTCTTC
CASSSRTSMDEQFF
>TRBD1|NA|TRBV5-1|TRBJ2-7
TGCGCCAACAGCACTTCCGGGACAGGGGCTAGGTCGTACGAGCAGTACTTC
CANSTSGTGARSYEQYF
>NA|once|TRBV30|TRBJ1-2
TGTGCCTGGAGTACCACTGGACTCTATGGCTACACCTTC
CAWSTTGLYGYTF
>NA|NA|TRBV18|TRBJ1-1
TGTGCCAGCTCACCGGCCGGGACTCAAGGAGTCATTGAAGCTTTCTTT
CASSPAGTQGVIEAFF
>NA|NA|TRBV5-6|TRBJ1-4
TGTGCCAGCAGCTTGTACAGGGAACAAGCTAATGAAAAACTGTTTTTT
CASSLYREQANEKLFF
>TRBD1|NA|TRBV7-8|TRBJ1-2
TGTGCCAGCAGCTTAGTCCCAGGGGGCGGGTATGGCTACACCTTC
CASSLVPGGGYGYTF
>TRBD1|few|TRBV27|TRBJ2-7
TGTGCCAGCAGTCCGCGCCGGGACAGGGGAATGGTCTACGAGCAGTACTTC
CASSPRRDRGMVYEQYF
>NA|NA|TRBV4-1|TRBJ1-2
TGCGCCAGCAGCCAAGATTGGGGAGCGGGGCGGGACTATGGCTACACCTTC
CASSQDWGAGRDYGYTF
>NA|NA|TRBV28|TRBJ2-7
TGTGCCAGCAGTTTCCCCGCTTCGGAGCTGTTGCAGTACTTC
CASSFPASELLQYF
>NA|NA|TRBV28|TRBJ2-2
TGTGCCAGCAGGACAGGCGCGAACACCGGGGAGCTGTTTTTT
CASRTGANTGELFF
>TRBD2|NA|TRBV9|TRBJ2-7
TGTGCCAGCAGCCTGACTAGCCTTAGCGAGCAGTACTTC
CASSLTSLSEQYF
>TRBD2|NA|TRBV18|TRBJ2-1
TGTGCCAGCTCCCCGACTAGCGGGAGGCTAAATGAGCAGTTCTTC
CASSPTSGRLNEQFF
>NA|NA|TRBV4-2|TRBJ2-7
TGTGCCAGCAGCCGAGTTAGCCAAGCTTCCGGGGACGAGCAGTACTTC
CASSRVSQASGDEQYF
>TRBD1|few|TRBV18|TRBJ1-5
TGTGCCAGCTCGCCCGACAGGGACAATCAGCCCCAGCATTTT
CASSPDRDNQPQHF
>TRBD2|NA|TRBV5-1|TRBJ2-1
TGCGCCAGCAGCTTCAGGACTAGCGGGTCCTACAATGAGCAGTTCTTC
CASSFRTSGSYNEQFF
>NA|NA|TRBV30|TRBJ1-1
TGTGCCTGGAGTAGACCGGGACGGGGGGACACCACTGAAGCTTTCTTT
CAWSRPGRGDTTEAFF
>TRBD1|NA|TRBV5-6|TRBJ2-7
TGTGCCAGCAGCTTGCCAGGGACAGGGGACTACGAGCAGTACTTC
CASSLPGTGDYEQYF
>NA|NA|TRBV6-5|TRBJ2-7
TGTGCCAGCAGGCAAACAGGGTTGAGCGAGCAGTACTTC
CASRQTGLSEQYF
>NA|NA|TRBV5-6|TRBJ2-7
TGTGCCAGCAGCGATTGGGGTGGGGACATAGCCTACGAGCAGTACTTC
CASSDWGGDIAYEQYF
>TRBD2|NA|TRBV6-6|TRBJ2-5
TGTGCCAGCACCCCGACTAGCGAAGGGACCCAGTACTTC
CASTPTSEGTQYF
>TRBD1|NA|TRBV9|TRBJ1-3
TGTGCCAGCAGCGTCCAGGGGGCGAGGGGAAACACCATATATTTT
CASSVQGARGNTIYF
>TRBD1|NA|TRBV7-3|TRBJ2-5
TGTGCCAGCAGCTCCGGGACAGGGGAAGAGACCCAGTACTTC
CASSSGTGEETQYF
>NA|NA|TRBV28|TRBJ2-6
TGTGCCAGCAGTCGACCCTGGGGGGATGGGGCCAACGTCCTGACTTTC
CASSRPWGDGANVLTF
>NA|once|TRBV19|TRBJ2-5
TGTGCCAGTAGTATGTCCGGCTTCGGGGAGACCCAGTACTTC
CASSMSGFGETQYF
>NA|NA|TRBV25-1|TRBJ2-1
TGTGCCAGCAGTGTACAGGTAACCTACAATGAGCAGTTCTTC
CASSVQVTYNEQFF
>NA|NA|TRBV5-6|TRBJ2-7
TGTGCCAGCAGCCCGAGCCCCCTCTACGAGCAGTACTTC
CASSPSPLYEQYF
>NA|NA|TRBV15|TRBJ1-5
TGTGCCACCAGCAAACGGGACTCCCTCAATCAGCCCCAGCATTTT
CATSKRDSLNQPQHF
>TRBD2|NA|TRBV6-9|TRBJ2-5
TGTGCCAGCAGTCGGACTAGCGGGAGGGCCGGGTTGGAGACCCAGTACTTC
CASSRTSGRAGLETQYF
>NA|NA|TRBV28|TRBJ1-1
TGTGCCAGCAGTTTAATAAGGAGGGTGAACACTGAAGCTTTCTTT
CASSLIRRVNTEAFF
>NA|NA|TRBV27|TRBJ1-4
TGTGCCAGCACCGAAGGAGGACTGATTAATGAAAAACTGTTTTTT
CASTEGGLINEKLFF
>NA|once|TRBV13|TRBJ1-3
TGTGCCAGTTCCGACCGGGGGGCTGGAAACACCATATATTTT
CASSDRGAGNTIYF
>NA|few|TRBV5-4|TRBJ1-5
TGTGCCAGCAGCTACGATCCAGGGCAGCCCCAGCATTTT
CASSYDPGQPQHF
>NA|NA|TRBV7-2|TRBJ2-2
TGTGCCAGCAGCTTAGCCTCCCCGGGGAACACCGGGGAGCTGTTTTTT
CASSLASPGNTGELFF
>TRBD2|NA|TRBV29-1|TRBJ2-2
TGCAGCGCTCGAAAACTAGCGGGGAACACCGGGGAGCTGTTTTTT
CSARKLAGNTGELFF